Below are 27 T cell receptor beta chains sequenced from a single sample in a study of blood T cells in healthy people across ages. PCR was performed a second time for about 7 to 12 cycles using a sample-barcoded 5' primer and a J-beta primer mix. One entry per CDR3 protein, called by TCRdb with MiXCR from the 5' RACE reads. This table has some 1.8 million distinct CDR3 sequences, around 42% appearing once. Sequences were obtained from blood. These receptors originate from a human donor in good health.

Note on this clonotype: An end of the junction does not agree with germline; a read error may underlie this. J is TRBJ2-7 and V is TRBV6-8; 9 bases are shared with TRBD1. The CDR3 runs to 13 residues. The germline CDR1 and CDR2 sequences are MNHGY and SAAAGT. CDR3 loop: CASKGQGRYERYF. Here the CDR3 DNA reads TGTGCCAGCAAGGGACAGGGAAGATACGAGCGGTACTTC.

The chain combines TRBV7-9 with TRBJ2-5, with D possibly being TRBD1 (6 bases). Trimming took 1 base from V and 5 from J, leaving 14 bases between them. This CDR3 region has 15 residues. From germline, CDR1 is SEHNR and CDR2 FQNEAQ (reference sequence). CDR3 sequence reads: CASSLVRGTRETQYF. In nucleotides, the CDR3 is TGTGCCAGCAGCTTAGTCCGAGGGACACGCGAGACCCAGTACTTC.

The chain uses TRBV29-1 and TRBJ2-1; 7 bases match TRBD1. The V and J ends lost 6 bases and 5 bases, in that order; junction bases with no gene match: 7. Germline V lookup: CDR1 SQVTM, CDR2 ANQGSEA. This CDR3 comprises 13 residues. CDR3 residues: CSVRRGPNNEQFF. In DNA form, the CDR3 reads TGCAGCGTGAGAAGGGGGCCTAACAATGAGCAGTTCTTC.

The chain is built from TRBV20-1 and TRBJ2-1; D unclear. The J call may be wrong; the DNA end is better matched by TRBJ2-7. The CDR3 covers 15 residues. Germline V gives CDR1 DFQATT, CDR2 SNEGSKA (reference sequence). For the CDR3, the DNA is TGCAGTGCTAGTGAGGCTGGAAGCTCCTACAATGAGCAGTACTTC. This sequence encodes CSASEAGSSYNEQYF.

The rearrangement uses TRBV15 and TRBJ2-1; 14 positions agree with TRBD2. CDR1 and CDR2 from the germline V gene are LNHNV and YYDKDF (reference sequence). J gave up 9 bases and V 6 bases, and 4 bases lay outside the gene matches. This CDR3 has 14 residues. CDR3 region: CATSGLAGGSEQFF. The CDR3 DNA sequence: TGTGCCACCAGTGGACTAGCGGGGGGCAGTGAGCAGTTCTTC.

In the case of this clonotype: Relative to the germline gene, one junction end is altered; a read error may explain this. The V gene is TRBV7-2, the J gene TRBJ2-7; TRBD1 matches at 9 bases. Germline lookup yields CDR1 SGHTA and CDR2 FQGNSA. This CDR3 is 17 amino acids long. CDR3 DNA sequence: TGTGCCAACAGCCCGAGGACAGGGGCCCTGACATTCTACGAGCAGTACTTC. This codes for CANSPRTGALTFYEQYF.

This chain joins TRBV5-5 and TRBJ2-1, with 10 bases matching TRBD2. CDR1 and CDR2 from the germline V gene are SGHKS and YYEKEE (reference sequence). The CDR3 extends over 15 amino acids. The V and J ends lost 5 bases and 13 bases, in that order; junction bases with no gene match: 15. The CDR3 reads CASRPLAGLLGGQFF. The CDR3 DNA follows: TGTGCCAGCAGACCACTAGCGGGACTATTAGGAGGACAGTTCTTC.

The chain recombines TRBV20-1 with TRBJ2-1, with D uncertain. V shed 6 bases and J shed 0 bases, with 15 bases lying between them. CDR1 and CDR2 from the germline V gene are DFQATT and SNEGSKA (reference sequence). The CDR3 covers 15 residues. CDR3 amino acids: CSAPAFGGSYNEQFF. CDR3 in DNA: TGCAGTGCCCCCGCCTTCGGTGGCTCCTACAATGAGCAGTTCTTC.

The chain combines TRBV9 with TRBJ2-3; D tentatively reads TRBD1 or TRBD2 (5 bases each). Per germline, CDR1 SGDLS and CDR2 YYNGEE. V lost 0 bases, J lost 4 bases, and 12 bases lay in between. The CDR3 totals 15 residues. The CDR3 DNA sequence: TGTGCCAGCAGCGTAGAGGTTCGGGGCCCAGATACGCAGTATTTT. Encoded protein: CASSVEVRGPDTQYF.

This clonotype has just a few counts. The chain couples TRBV5-1 to TRBJ1-2; 9 bases are a match to TRBD1. The CDR3 runs to 15 residues. Per the germline V gene, CDR1 is SGHRS and CDR2 is YFSETQ. Germline trimming cut 3 bases from V and 4 bases from J; bases unmatched to any gene: 7. CDR3 nucleotide sequence: TGCGCCAGCAGCTCGTTAGGGACAGGGATCTATGGCTACACCTTC. This translates into CASSSLGTGIYGYTF.

This chain uses TRBV12-3 or TRBV12-4 with TRBJ1-2, with D perhaps matching TRBD1 (6 bases). V was trimmed by 5 bases and J by 5 bases, leaving 15 bases between them. CDR3 size: 14 residues. CDR3 coding DNA: TGTGCCAGCAGTCTCCCGGGACACCCATATGGCTACACCTTC. Translation: CASSLPGHPYGYTF.

J is TRBJ2-1 and V is TRBV14, with 10 bases identical to TRBD2. CDR3 size: 17 residues. Per the germline V gene, CDR1 is SGHDN and CDR2 is FVKESK. The V gene end was trimmed by 1 base and the J gene end by 2 bases; junction bases not matched to a gene: 5. CDR3 coding DNA: TGTGCCAGCAGCCAAGTCATTAGCGGGGGGCCCTACAATGAGCAGTTCTTC. It encodes CASSQVISGGPYNEQFF.

Many counts were recorded for this clonotype. This chain uses TRBV12-3 or TRBV12-4 with TRBJ2-1; D ambiguous. V lost 7 bases to trimming and J lost 3 bases, with 7 bases between them. This CDR3 is built from 12 residues. The CDR3 sequence: CASTPLYNEQFF. The CDR3 DNA reads TGTGCCAGCACCCCCCTCTACAATGAGCAGTTCTTC.

V gene TRBV7-2 combines with J gene TRBJ1-5; the D gene is possibly TRBD1 (6 bases). This CDR3 spans 17 amino acids. Germline CDR1 is SGHTA and CDR2 is FQGNSA. Trimming removed 0 bases at V and 7 bases at J, with 19 bases between. The CDR3 protein is CASSLARGQMSDQPQHF. The CDR3 DNA sequence: TGTGCCAGCAGCTTAGCTCGTGGACAGATGAGCGACCAGCCCCAGCATTTT. Full variable domain (rest looked up from reference TRBV7-2 and TRBJ1-5): GAGVSQSPSNKVTEKGKDVELRCDPISGHTALYWYRQSLGQGLEFLIYFQGNSAPDKSGLPSDRFSAERTGGSVSTLTIQRTQQEDSAVYLCASSLARGQMSDQPQHFGDGTRLSIL.

V is TRBV10-3 and J is TRBJ2-5; D could derive from TRBD1 or TRBD2 (6 bases each). Germline V lookup: CDR1 ENHRY, CDR2 SYGVKD. The CDR3 runs 14 residues. Trimming removed 7 bases at V and 4 bases at J, with 16 bases between. CDR3 protein: CAITNGGGGETQYF. For the CDR3, the DNA is TGTGCCATCACAAACGGGGGCGGAGGAGAGACCCAGTACTTC.

The V gene is TRBV3-1, the J gene TRBJ2-6; 13 nucleotides agree with TRBD2. Trimming at V came to 5 bases and at J to 3 bases, leaving 10 bases not matched to a gene. The length of the CDR3 is 19 residues. Germline CDR1 is LGHDT and CDR2 is YNNKEL (reference sequence). CDR3 nucleotides: TGTGCCAGCAGCGGATCACTAGCGGGGGGGCTTTTTGGGGCCAACGTCCTGACTTTC. This gives the protein CASSGSLAGGLFGANVLTF. The entire variable domain, with the rest obtained from reference TRBV3-1 and TRBJ2-6, is as follows: DTAVSQTPKYLVTQMGNDKSIKCEQNLGHDTMYWYKQDSKKFLKIMFSYNNKELIINETVPNRFSPKSPDKAHLNLHINSLELGDSAVYFCASSGSLAGGLFGANVLTFGAGSRLTVL.

The chain links TRBV6-6 to TRBJ2-1; D uncertain. This CDR3 is built from 13 residues. V lost 0 bases, J lost 6 bases, and 6 bases lay in between. Germline assignment: CDR1 MNHNY and CDR2 SVGAGI (reference sequence). The CDR3 DNA reads as TGTGCCAGCAGTTACTCAGGGTGCAATGAGCAGTTCTTC. Amino acid sequence: CASSYSGCNEQFF.

This clonotype was observed a handful of times. This rearrangement joins TRBV4-1 to TRBJ2-3; D might be TRBD1 (5 bases). Trimming removed 5 bases at V and 8 bases at J, with 14 bases between. The CDR3 runs to 13 residues. The germline gives CDR1 MGHRA, CDR2 YSYEKL. CDR3: CASSSQGDGTQYF. Written as DNA, the CDR3 is TGCGCCAGCAGCAGCCAAGGGGATGGTACGCAGTATTTT.

The genes are TRBV24-1 and TRBJ2-7; no clear D gene. This CDR3 has 14 residues. Trimming left V 1 base short and J 2 bases short, with 8 bases between. Germline values: CDR1 KGHDR, CDR2 SFDVKD. This CDR3 reads CATSDFLRTYEQYF. CDR3 DNA: TGTGCCACCAGTGATTTTTTACGGACCTACGAGCAGTACTTC.

This clonotype appeared a few times. The J gene is TRBJ1-4, the V gene TRBV7-2; D call uncertain. Germline V gene data show CDR1 as SGHTA and CDR2 as FQGNSA. This CDR3 region has 17 residues. V was trimmed by 5 bases and J by 3 bases, leaving 19 bases between them. The CDR3 nucleotides are TGTGCCAGCAGCCTCTCGCCACCCGGCGGGTCTAATGAAAAACTGTTTTTT. This codes for CASSLSPPGGSNEKLFF.

This clonotype has just a few counts. One junction end disagrees with the germline gene, perhaps due to a read error. The V and J genes are TRBV5-1 and TRBJ1-6; D gene ambiguous. The CDR3 runs to 12 residues. The V gene's germline CDR1 is SGHRS and CDR2 YFSETQ. The CDR3 spells CASSLEGSPPHF. The CDR3 DNA reads TGCGCCAGCAGCTTGGAGGGCTCACCCCCCCACTTT.

This clonotype was seen only a few times. CDR3: CASSPLEHVGANVLTF. CDR3 nucleotides: TGTGCCAGCAGTCCCCTAGAGCACGTGGGGGCCAACGTCCTGACTTTC. The rearrangement links TRBV3-1 to TRBJ2-6; D is undetermined. Trimming pared 6 bases from V and 4 bases from J, leaving 16 bases between. This CDR3 spans 16 amino acids. Looked up from germline, CDR1 is LGHDT and CDR2 is YNNKEL (reference sequence).

V and J are TRBV6-1 and TRBJ1-2; tentatively, D is TRBD1 (6 bases). The CDR3 is 14 amino acids. Trimming took off 7 bases at V and 5 bases at J, with 17 bases between the two ends. CDR1 is MNHNS, CDR2 SASEGT, per germline. The CDR3 DNA follows: TGTGCCAGCAACCCGGCAGGGGCCCAGTATGGCTACACCTTC. This encodes CASNPAGAQYGYTF.

This clonotype was counted between two and nine times. The rearrangement uses TRBV6-6 and TRBJ2-5, with D perhaps matching TRBD2 (5 bases). Germline V gene lookup returns CDR1 MNHNY and CDR2 SVGAGI (reference sequence). With 0 bases removed from V and 5 bases from J, the gap between germline ends came to 13 bases. The CDR3 spans 15 residues. The CDR3 sequence: CASSYSVEGGETQYF. In DNA, the CDR3 is TGTGCCAGCAGTTACTCGGTCGAGGGTGGGGAGACCCAGTACTTC.

The J gene is TRBJ2-7, the V gene TRBV7-2, with no clear D. Germline V CDR1 and CDR2: SGHTA, FQGNSA. The V end lost 8 bases, the J end lost 3 bases, and 17 bases lay between the germline ends. The CDR3 has 14 amino acids. CDR3 protein: CASASPPRGYEQYF. Here the CDR3 DNA reads TGTGCCAGCGCAAGCCCGCCCCGAGGCTACGAGCAGTACTTC.

The chain uses TRBV9 and TRBJ1-2; 11 positions match TRBD1. The CDR3 consists of 18 residues. V was pared by 4 bases and J by 8 bases, with 19 bases of the junction left unmatched. Per the germline V gene, CDR1 is SGDLS and CDR2 is YYNGEE. The CDR3 sequence: CASSLPLDGDRGTSGYTF. As DNA, the CDR3 is TGTGCCAGCAGCCTCCCTCTCGACGGGGACAGGGGGACTTCGGGCTACACCTTC.

In this sample, this clonotype turned up a few times. This chain connects TRBV12-3 or TRBV12-4 to TRBJ1-2, with a weak D call TRBD1 (5 bases). Trimming left V 3 bases short and J 4 bases short, with 18 bases between. The CDR3 is 16 residues long. The CDR3 DNA reads TGTGCCAGCAGTTTGGGGACGAGGGGAGCCGGCTATGGCTACACCTTC. Its protein product is CASSLGTRGAGYGYTF.